The sample holds many counts of the clone carrying this T cell receptor beta chain. As yet, its antigen is unknown. The data derive from a study of T-cell memory formation after mild COVID-19. Overall study findings and caveats: Shrinking CD4+ clones were chiefly CM and EM; CD8+ ones were chiefly EMRA. Clones that contracted from day 15 to 85 had balanced CD4/CD8; later expanders were CD4+ biased.

TCRdb re-analysed the 5' RACE reads in MiXCR, keeping a single row per CDR3 protein. The table includes 380,000 or so distinct CDR3 sequences, roughly an eighth detected once. The V and J ends lost 6 bases and 4 bases respectively, with 19 bases between them. Germline V gives CDR1 SGHRS, CDR2 YFSETQ. This CDR3 is built from 15 residues. The chain uses TRBV5-1 and TRBJ2-5; weak D call: TRBD2 (6 bases). The sequence derives from a man aged 18-30 years who had mild COVID-19 (a few samples of this study predate the infection). Cell type and time point are not known. The sequenced sample was PBMCs or a T cell subset sorted from them (not recorded which). Here the CDR3 reads CASTRFLTGGETQYF. As DNA, the CDR3 is TGCGCCAGCACAAGGTTCCTAACCGGGGGAGAGACCCAGTACTTC.